These 21 T cell receptor beta chains came from one sample sequenced in a study of T cells in localized non-small cell lung cancer. Profiled with immunoSEQ multiplex PCR; TCRdb holds only in-frame clones, not every one. The repertoire holds about 33,000 clones, with 90% as singletons. The specimen was peripheral blood, collected before any cancer treatment. The source of these receptors is a man aged 40 to 70 with stage I lung adenocarcinoma.

The chain links TRBV5-1 to TRBJ1-6, with TRBD1 as a possible D gene (6 bases). The germline V and J ends were trimmed by 1 base and 5 bases, with 13 bases remaining between them. The germline V gene has CDR1 SGHRS and CDR2 YFSETQ. This CDR3 spans 16 amino acids. For the CDR3, the DNA is TGCGCCAGCAGCTTGTCCCCACAGGGAGATAATTCACCCCTCCACTTT. This encodes CASSLSPQGDNSPLHF.

The rearrangement uses TRBV5-1 and TRBJ2-2, with D uncertain. Germline V gene lookup returns CDR1 SGHRS and CDR2 YFSETQ. The CDR3 has 14 amino acids. Trimming removed 5 bases at V and 0 bases at J, with 8 bases between. CDR3 DNA sequence: TGCGCCAGCAGAGAAGATCCGAACACCGGGGAGCTGTTTTTT. It is translated as CASREDPNTGELFF.

The chain couples TRBV19 to TRBJ1-1, with TRBD1 identical over 12 bases. The V segment lost 6 bases and the J segment 1 base; nucleotides outside the gene matches: 9. CDR3 size: 17 residues. The germline V gene encodes CDR1 LNHDA and CDR2 SQIVND (reference sequence). The CDR3 DNA reads as TGTGCCAGTAGCCATTCCGGGACAGGGGGCTGGAACACTGAAGCTTTCTTT. Translating it yields CASSHSGTGGWNTEAFF.

CDR3 nucleotide sequence: TGTGCCAGTAACCCGGTGAGGGCGGGCACCGGGGAGCTGTTTTTT. It yields the protein CASNPVRAGTGELFF. The J gene is TRBJ2-2, the V gene TRBV19, with D possibly being TRBD2 (5 bases). V was clipped by 7 bases and J by 4 bases, with 16 bases between them. There are 15 residues in the CDR3. The V gene's germline CDR1 is LNHDA and CDR2 SQIVND (reference sequence). Full variable domain (rest looked up from reference TRBV19 and TRBJ2-2): DGGITQSPKYLFRKEGQNVTLSCEQNLNHDAMYWYRQDPGQGLRLIYYSQIVNDFQKGDIAEGYSVSREKKESFPLTVTSAQKNPTAFYLCASNPVRAGTGELFFGEGSRLTVL.

This chain uses TRBV19 with TRBJ1-5; D not resolved. This CDR3 is built from 13 residues. The germline V gene encodes CDR1 LNHDA and CDR2 SQIVND (reference sequence). With 5 bases removed from V and 4 bases from J, the gap between germline ends came to 9 bases. CDR3 region: CASSSVLNQPQHF. Here the CDR3 DNA reads TGTGCCAGTAGTTCGGTACTTAATCAGCCCCAGCATTTT.

The rearrangement links TRBV25-1 to TRBJ2-2; D might be TRBD2 (6 bases). The CDR3 extends over 15 amino acids. The germline CDR1 and CDR2 sequences are MGHDK and SYGVNS. With 4 bases removed from V and 0 bases from J, the gap between germline ends came to 9 bases. DNA for the CDR3: TGTGCCAGCAGTGGCGGGGCTACGAACACCGGGGAGCTGTTTTTT. Amino acid sequence: CASSGGATNTGELFF.

This clone was detected once. The CDR3 here is CASSQVGSVGTGGYTF. CDR3 DNA: TGTGCCAGCAGCCAAGTTGGATCCGTAGGGACAGGAGGCTACACCTTC. This chain links TRBV4-2 with TRBJ1-2; 8 bases fit TRBD1. J was trimmed by 8 bases and V by 1 base; bases with no gene match: 12. This CDR3 contains 16 residues. Germline V gene data show CDR1 as LGHNA and CDR2 as YNFKEQ.

The gene calls are TRBV18 and TRBJ2-1, with 8 bases lining up with TRBD1. V dropped 4 bases and J dropped 4; count of bases not matched to a gene: 9. Germline V lookup: CDR1 KGHSH, CDR2 LQKENI. CDR3 length equals 16 residues. The DNA of the CDR3 is TGTGCCAGCTCACTACTCGGACAGGGTAATTACAATGAGCAGTTCTTC. It codes for CASSLLGQGNYNEQFF.

The chain combines TRBV10-3 with TRBJ2-5; D uncertain. The CDR3 consists of 12 residues. The germline CDR1 and CDR2 sequences are ENHRY and SYGVKD. Trimming removed 0 bases at V and 7 bases at J, with 6 bases between. The CDR3 DNA reads as TGTGCCATCAGTGAGTCTGAAGGGACCCAGTACTTC. Translated, it gives CAISESEGTQYF.

The genes are TRBV19 and TRBJ2-1; D not resolved. This CDR3 has 14 residues. V lost 1 base, J lost 5 bases, and 9 bases lay in between. Germline values: CDR1 LNHDA, CDR2 SQIVND (reference sequence). DNA of the CDR3: TGTGCCAGTAGTATAGTTTTCCGGGACAATGAGCAGTTCTTC. It translates to CASSIVFRDNEQFF.

This chain connects TRBV5-1 to TRBJ2-1; D is perhaps TRBD2 (6 bases). Germline values: CDR1 SGHRS, CDR2 YFSETQ. The CDR3 is 14 residues long. Trimming removed 2 bases from V and 6 bases from J, with 12 bases in between. The CDR3 DNA is TGCGCCAGCAGCTTAATGGGGGGAGGCAATGAGCAGTTCTTC. Its translation: CASSLMGGGNEQFF.

For this clone: The junction shows a germline mismatch at one end, possibly a read error. The rearrangement uses TRBV5-3 and TRBJ1-1; D is perhaps TRBD1 (6 bases). TRBV5-3 is an open reading frame, and its role is uncertain. This CDR3 is built from 14 residues. CDR3 in amino acids: CASSLETGFGRAFF. In DNA form, the CDR3 reads TGTGCCAGCAGCTTGGAAACAGGGTTCGGTCGGGCTTTCTTT.

The chain recombines TRBV6-1 with TRBJ1-1; D ambiguous. V lost 2 bases to trimming and J lost 1 base, with 14 bases between them. The CDR3 is 16 amino acids. CDR1 is MNHNS, CDR2 SASEGT, per germline. The CDR3, as DNA: TGTGCCAGCAGTGAAACGCAGGTGGGAGGGAACACTGAAGCTTTCTTT. This sequence encodes CASSETQVGGNTEAFF.

DNA of the CDR3: TGCGCCAGCAGCTTATTTGGACAGGGGGACACTGAAGCTTTCTTT. It translates to CASSLFGQGDTEAFF. The rearrangement links TRBV5-1 to TRBJ1-1; 10 bases align to TRBD1. Looked up from germline, CDR1 is SGHRS and CDR2 is YFSETQ. With 2 bases clipped from V and 3 bases from J, the junction kept 4 bases outside the gene matches. This CDR3 has 15 residues.

The chain uses TRBV6-5 and TRBJ1-5; TRBD1 is a possible D gene (5 bases). Trimming cost V 8 bases and J 3 bases, with 14 bases left between them. Germline values: CDR1 MNHEY, CDR2 SVGAGI. The CDR3 is 14 residues long. The CDR3 region has the DNA TGTGCCAGCCAGGACGGGACCTTCAATCAGCCCCAGCATTTT. As protein: CASQDGTFNQPQHF.

Worth noting for this clone: At the DNA level, this CDR3 is encoded by other sequences in the same sample as well. The gene calls are TRBV5-1 and TRBJ2-5; 9 bases fit TRBD2. CDR3 length: 15 amino acids. Germline lookup yields CDR1 SGHRS and CDR2 YFSETQ. V dropped 2 bases and J dropped 2; count of bases not matched to a gene: 4. This chain's CDR3 is CASSLRAGGQETQYF. The CDR3, as DNA: TGCGCCAGCAGCTTAAGAGCGGGGGGTCAAGAGACCCAGTACTTC.

This chain joins TRBV6-1 and TRBJ2-7, with 9 bases that match TRBD1. The trim removed 5 bases at V and 2 bases at J, leaving 4 bases unmatched. The CDR3 extends over 14 amino acids. Germline V gene lookup returns CDR1 MNHNS and CDR2 SASEGT. The CDR3 sequence is CASSTRTGAYEQYF. CDR3 DNA sequence: TGTGCCAGCAGTACTCGGACAGGGGCCTACGAGCAGTACTTC.

The chain uses TRBV10-2 and TRBJ1-5; D is unresolved. Trimming stripped 8 bases from V and 7 bases from J, with 15 bases between. The CDR3 is made up of 13 amino acids. Germline assignment: CDR1 WSHSY and CDR2 SAAADI. CDR3 protein: CASSEGGWQPQHF. CDR3 in DNA: TGCGCCAGCTCGGAGGGAGGATGGCAGCCCCAGCATTTT.

This chain joins TRBV2 and TRBJ1-3, with no clear D. Deletions cut 4 bases from V and 3 bases from J, with 4 bases between. This CDR3 has 12 amino acids. Germline loops: CDR1 SNHLY, CDR2 FYNNEI. CDR3 amino acids: CASSGVGNTIYF. CDR3 DNA sequence: TGTGCCAGCAGTGGAGTTGGAAACACCATATATTTT.

J is TRBJ1-1 and V is TRBV14; 7 bases match TRBD1. CDR3 size: 12 residues. Germline V gene lookup returns CDR1 SGHDN and CDR2 FVKESK. V lost 3 bases to trimming and J lost 9 bases; unmatched junction nucleotides: 4. The CDR3 loop reads CASSQAQGKAFF. In nucleotides, the CDR3 is TGTGCCAGCAGCCAGGCACAGGGGAAAGCTTTCTTT. Complete variable domain (other parts from reference TRBV14 and TRBJ1-1): EAGVTQFPSHSVIEKGQTVTLRCDPISGHDNLYWYRRVMGKEIKFLLHFVKESKQDESGMPNNRFLAERTGGTYSTLKVQPAELEDSGVYFCASSQAQGKAFFGQGTRLTVV.

The chain links TRBV4-1 to TRBJ1-5; D might be TRBD1 (6 bases). The CDR3 spans 16 residues. CDR1 and CDR2 (germline): MGHRA, YSYEKL. V gave up 1 base and J gave up 1 base, with 11 bases separating them. The CDR3 DNA reads as TGCGCCAGCAGCCAAGCGGGGGGGGCCAGCAATCAGCCCCAGCATTTT. Protein sequence: CASSQAGGASNQPQHF.